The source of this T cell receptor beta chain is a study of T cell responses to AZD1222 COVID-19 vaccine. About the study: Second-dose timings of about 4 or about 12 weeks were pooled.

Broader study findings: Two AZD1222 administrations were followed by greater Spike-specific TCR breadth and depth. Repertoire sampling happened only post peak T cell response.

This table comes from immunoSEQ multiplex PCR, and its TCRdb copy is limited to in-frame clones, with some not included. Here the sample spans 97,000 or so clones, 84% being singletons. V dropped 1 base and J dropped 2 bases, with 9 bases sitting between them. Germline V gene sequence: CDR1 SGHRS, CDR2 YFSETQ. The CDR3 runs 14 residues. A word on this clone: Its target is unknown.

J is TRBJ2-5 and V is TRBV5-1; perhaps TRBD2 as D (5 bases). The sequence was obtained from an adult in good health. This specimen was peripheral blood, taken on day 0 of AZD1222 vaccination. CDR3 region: CASSLLPGQETQYF. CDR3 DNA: TGCGCCAGCAGCTTGTTGCCGGGACAAGAGACCCAGTACTTC. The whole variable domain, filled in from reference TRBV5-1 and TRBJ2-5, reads KAGVTQTPRYLIKTRGQQVTLSCSPISGHRSVSWYQQTPGQGLQFLFEYFSETQRNKGNFPGRFSGRQFSNSRSEMNVSTLELGDSALYLCASSLLPGQETQYFGPGTRLLVL.